The following is a T cell receptor (beta chain) sequence with its context. Preparation of the TCRbeta library used unique molecular identifiers. TCRdb processed the PCR reads anew with MiXCR; each CDR3 protein has one entry. The data show 500,000 or so distinct CDR3 sequences, about 33% seen once. This entry belongs to a study of T-cell reconstitution after alpha-beta-depleted transplantation in children. There are 15 residues in the CDR3. CDR1 is SGHAT and CDR2 is FQNNGV in the germline V gene. Trimming left V 0 bases short and J 8 bases short, with 13 bases between. The material was PBMCs from the stem cell graft donor, obtained from the stem cell graft. This sequence was found in a human donor who donated a stem cell graft to a child with aplastic anemia. The rearrangement joins TRBV11-2 to TRBJ2-2; D ambiguous. This CDR3 reads CASSLDPVFGGELFF. CDR3 bases: TGTGCCAGCAGCTTAGACCCTGTTTTCGGGGGGGAGCTGTTTTTT.